This is a list of T cell receptor beta chains from one sample in a study of blood T cell repertoires in COVID-19. Only in-frame clones appear in the TCRdb table, and some are missing; sequencing was by immunoSEQ multiplex PCR. This table holds some 33,000 clones, around 90% found once. Sequencing used peripheral blood. These receptors came from a man aged 65-85 years with active or convalescent COVID-19. The CDR3 runs from the conserved cysteine through the conserved F or W. Each record gives: D gene, clone size, V gene, J gene, CDR3 protein, CDR3 DNA. D genes are given only for firm matches. For some rows the clone size is stated as once, few or many, or as a class when expanded; others skip it.

d_gene: TRBD1; abundance: -; v_gene: TRBV7-2; j_gene: TRBJ2-2; CDR3aa: CASSFENRGPGELFF; CDR3nt: TGTGCCAGCAGCTTTGAGAACAGGGGACCCGGGGAGCTGTTTTTT
d_gene: TRBD1; abundance: once; v_gene: TRBV5-1; j_gene: TRBJ1-2; CDR3aa: CASRRETGQGASGYTF; CDR3nt: TGCGCCAGCAGACGAGAGACGGGACAGGGGGCGAGTGGCTACACCTTC
d_gene: -; abundance: -; v_gene: TRBV6-5; j_gene: TRBJ2-3; CDR3aa: CASASTDTQYF; CDR3nt: TGTGCCAGCGCGAGCACAGATACGCAGTATTTT
d_gene: TRBD1; abundance: -; v_gene: TRBV6-5; j_gene: TRBJ1-1; CDR3aa: CASSYGTGNTEAFF; CDR3nt: TGTGCCAGCAGTTACGGGACAGGGAACACTGAAGCTTTCTTT
d_gene: -; abundance: -; v_gene: TRBV4-1; j_gene: TRBJ2-3; CDR3aa: CASREGLYTDTQYF; CDR3nt: TGCGCCAGCAGGGAGGGACTCTACACAGATACGCAGTATTTT
d_gene: -; abundance: -; v_gene: TRBV6-2/TRBV6-3; j_gene: TRBJ1-4; CDR3aa: CASSSIRDPGGEKLFF; CDR3nt: TGTGCCAGCAGTTCAATCCGGGATCCGGGAGGAGAAAAACTGTTTTTT
d_gene: -; abundance: -; v_gene: TRBV4-1; j_gene: TRBJ1-3; CDR3aa: CASSPMGLITGNTIYF; CDR3nt: TGCGCCAGCAGCCCGATGGGCCTCATCACTGGAAACACCATATATTTT
d_gene: TRBD1; abundance: -; v_gene: TRBV7-8; j_gene: TRBJ1-2; CDR3aa: CASSPGQALVYGYTF; CDR3nt: TGTGCCAGCAGCCCGGGACAGGCCCTAGTTTATGGCTACACCTTC
d_gene: TRBD1; abundance: -; v_gene: TRBV5-1; j_gene: TRBJ2-1; CDR3aa: CASSATGSSNEQFF; CDR3nt: TGCGCCAGCAGCGCGACAGGGTCCTCCAATGAGCAGTTCTTC
d_gene: -; abundance: -; v_gene: TRBV29-1; j_gene: TRBJ1-5; CDR3aa: CSVGHSNQPQHF; CDR3nt: TGCAGCGTTGGGCACAGCAATCAGCCCCAGCATTTT
d_gene: -; abundance: -; v_gene: TRBV7-2; j_gene: TRBJ2-3; CDR3aa: CASSPQSGPGDTQYF; CDR3nt: TGTGCCAGCAGCCCCCAGAGCGGACCCGGGGATACGCAGTATTTT